This TCR beta chain comes out of a study of blood T cell repertoires in COVID-19. Overall study context: COVID-19 samples collected from the United States, Italy and Spain covered acute and convalescent phases. PBMCs, B-cell-depleted T cells, or T cells were the source of the cDNA or gDNA that made up the material.

Details on this clone: This same CDR3 is encoded by further DNA sequences in the sample.

Study processing details: How many nucleated cells were present was estimated from reference gene primer amplification. The assay was immunoSEQ multiplex PCR, and TCRdb's table has in-frame clones only and misses some. Clone size and the V and J calls come from that table; the DNA yielded D and trimming. The sample records 470,000 or so clones, about 89% being singletons. This CDR3 has 11 residues. V dropped 4 bases and J dropped 5 bases, with 8 bases sitting between them. Per germline, CDR1 SQVTM and CDR2 ANQGSEA. Source material: peripheral blood. The clonotype comes from a woman in her 30s with acute or convalescent COVID-19. The chain combines TRBV29-1 with TRBJ2-5; D perhaps matches TRBD1 (6 bases). The CDR3 here is CSVVQGETQYF. In DNA form, the CDR3 reads TGCAGCGTTGTACAGGGTGAGACCCAGTACTTC. Supplemented by reference TRBV29-1 and TRBJ2-5, the full variable domain reads SAVISQKPSRDICQRGTSLTIQCQVDSQVTMMFWYRQQPGQSLTLIATANQGSEATYESGFVIDKFPISRPNLTFSTLTVSNMSPEDSSIYLCSVVQGETQYFGPGTRLLVL.